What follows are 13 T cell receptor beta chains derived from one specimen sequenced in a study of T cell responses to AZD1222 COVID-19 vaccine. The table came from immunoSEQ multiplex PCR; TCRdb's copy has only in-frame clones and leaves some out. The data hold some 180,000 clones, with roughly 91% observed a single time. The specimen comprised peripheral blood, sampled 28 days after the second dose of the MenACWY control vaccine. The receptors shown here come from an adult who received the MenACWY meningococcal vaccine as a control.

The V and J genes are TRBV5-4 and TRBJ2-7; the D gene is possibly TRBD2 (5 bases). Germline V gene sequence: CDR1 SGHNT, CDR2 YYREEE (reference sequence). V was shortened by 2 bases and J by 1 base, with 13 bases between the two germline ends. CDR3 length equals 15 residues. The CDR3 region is CASSLMATKSYEQYF. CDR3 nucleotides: TGTGCCAGCAGCTTAATGGCGACTAAGTCCTACGAGCAGTACTTC.

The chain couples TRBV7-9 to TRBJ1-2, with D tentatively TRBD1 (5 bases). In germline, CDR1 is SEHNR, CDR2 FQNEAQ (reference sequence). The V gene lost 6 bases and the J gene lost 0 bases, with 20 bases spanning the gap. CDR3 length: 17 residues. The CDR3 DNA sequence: TGTGCCAGCAGTCCCGGGGGGTCCGGACGATCTAACTATGGCTACACCTTC. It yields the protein CASSPGGSGRSNYGYTF. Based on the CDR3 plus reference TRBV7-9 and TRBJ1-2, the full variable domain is DTGVSQNPRHKITKRGQNVTFRCDPISEHNRLYWYRQTLGQGPEFLTYFQNEAQLEKSRLLSDRFSAERPKGSFSTLEIQRTEQGDSAMYLCASSPGGSGRSNYGYTFGSGTRLTVV.

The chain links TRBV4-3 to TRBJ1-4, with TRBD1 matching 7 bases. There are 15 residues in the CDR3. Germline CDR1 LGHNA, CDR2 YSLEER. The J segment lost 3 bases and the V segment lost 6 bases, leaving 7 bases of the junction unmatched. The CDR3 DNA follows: TGCGCCAGCAGGGGCCGGGACAGTTCTAATGAAAAACTGTTTTTT. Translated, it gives CASRGRDSSNEKLFF.

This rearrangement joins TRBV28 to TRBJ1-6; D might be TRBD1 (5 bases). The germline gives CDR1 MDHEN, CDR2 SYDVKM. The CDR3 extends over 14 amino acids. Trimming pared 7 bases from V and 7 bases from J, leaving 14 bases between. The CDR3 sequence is CASTRGNMNSPLHF. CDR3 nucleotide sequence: TGTGCCAGCACCCGGGGCAATATGAATTCACCCCTCCACTTT.

In DNA, the CDR3 is TGTGCCAGCAGGACCGGGGGCCTGTCGGGCTACACCTTC. It is translated as CASRTGGLSGYTF. V and J are TRBV28 and TRBJ1-2; a weak D match, TRBD1 (6 bases). There are 13 residues in the CDR3. CDR1 and CDR2 from the germline V gene are MDHEN and SYDVKM. V lost 6 bases and J lost 8, with 16 bases in between.

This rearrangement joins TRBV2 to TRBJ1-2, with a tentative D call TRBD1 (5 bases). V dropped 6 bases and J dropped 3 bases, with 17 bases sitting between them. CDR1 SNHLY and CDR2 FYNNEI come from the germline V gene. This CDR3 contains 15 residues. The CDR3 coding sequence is TGTGCCAGCAGGGAATGGGACGGAAAGTACTATGGCTACACCTTC. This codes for CASREWDGKYYGYTF.

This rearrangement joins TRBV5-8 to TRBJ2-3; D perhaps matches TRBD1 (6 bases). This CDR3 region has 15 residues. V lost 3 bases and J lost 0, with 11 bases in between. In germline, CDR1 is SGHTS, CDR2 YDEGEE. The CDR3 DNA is TGTGCCAGCAGCTCCGGGACAAGGAGCACAGATACGCAGTATTTT. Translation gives CASSSGTRSTDTQYF.

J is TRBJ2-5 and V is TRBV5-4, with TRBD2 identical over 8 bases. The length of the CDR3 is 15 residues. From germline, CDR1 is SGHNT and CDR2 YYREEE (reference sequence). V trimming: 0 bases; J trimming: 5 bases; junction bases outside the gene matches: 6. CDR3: CASSLEVAGRETQYF. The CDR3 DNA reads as TGTGCCAGCAGCTTGGAGGTAGCGGGGCGTGAGACCCAGTACTTC.

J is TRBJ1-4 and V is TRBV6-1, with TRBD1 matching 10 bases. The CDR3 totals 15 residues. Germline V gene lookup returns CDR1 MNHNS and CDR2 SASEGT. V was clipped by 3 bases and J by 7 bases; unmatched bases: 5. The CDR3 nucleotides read TGTGCCAGCAGTGAGCCGGGACAGGGGCGTGAAAAACTGTTTTTT. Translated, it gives CASSEPGQGREKLFF.

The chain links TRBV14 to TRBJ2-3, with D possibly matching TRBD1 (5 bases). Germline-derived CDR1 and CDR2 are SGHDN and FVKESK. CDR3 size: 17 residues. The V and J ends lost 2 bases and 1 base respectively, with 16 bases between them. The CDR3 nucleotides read TGTGCCAGCAGCCAACCCAGGGCTCGCTTGGGCACAGATACGCAGTATTTT. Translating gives CASSQPRARLGTDTQYF.

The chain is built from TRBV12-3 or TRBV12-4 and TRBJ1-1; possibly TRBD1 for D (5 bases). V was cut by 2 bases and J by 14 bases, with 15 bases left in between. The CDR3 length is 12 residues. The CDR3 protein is CASSLPGTKKFF. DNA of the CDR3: TGTGCCAGCAGTTTACCGGGGACCAAGAAGTTCTTT.

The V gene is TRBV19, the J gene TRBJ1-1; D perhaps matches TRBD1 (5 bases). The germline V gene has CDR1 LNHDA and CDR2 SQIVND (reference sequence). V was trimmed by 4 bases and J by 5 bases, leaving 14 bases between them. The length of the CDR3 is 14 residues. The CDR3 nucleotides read TGTGCCAGTAGTAACCTACAGGTTGGTACTGAAGCTTTCTTT. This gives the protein CASSNLQVGTEAFF.

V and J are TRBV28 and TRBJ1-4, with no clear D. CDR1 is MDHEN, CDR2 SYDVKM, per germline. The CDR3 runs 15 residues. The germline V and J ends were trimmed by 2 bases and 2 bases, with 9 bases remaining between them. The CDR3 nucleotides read TGTGCCAGCAGTTTACGCCTTAGGACTAATGAAAAACTGTTTTTT. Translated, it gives CASSLRLRTNEKLFF.